This T cell receptor beta chain appears in the sequencing data of a study of blood T cells in healthy people across ages. Through a sample-barcoded 5' primer and a J-beta primer mix, a second PCR was run for about 6 to 11 cycles. TCRdb analysed the 5' RACE reads with MiXCR anew, one entry per CDR3 protein. The sample carries roughly 1,000,000 distinct CDR3 sequences, 20% to 25% recorded once. The CDR3 consists of 15 residues. Trimming took off 4 bases at V and 0 bases at J, with 12 bases between the two ends. Germline CDR1 is PRHDT and CDR2 is FYEKMQ (reference sequence). These data are also associated with another study on T cells of mothers and their children. As reported in that work: Study donors consisted of a few healthy Caucasian mothers and their six children. Reads recorded for TCR beta CDR3 numbered over 9 million per mother and roughly 3 million per child.

The receptor's source is a girl under 10 years old in good health. V and J are TRBV13 and TRBJ1-1; D is undetermined. Sequenced material: blood. CDR3 in DNA: TGTGCCAGCAGCTACCGCCCTCTTATGAACACTGAAGCTTTCTTT. It yields the protein CASSYRPLMNTEAFF. Using reference TRBV13 and TRBJ1-1 for the parts outside the CDR3, the full variable domain is AAGVIQSPRHLIKEKRETATLKCYPIPRHDTVYWYQQGPGQDPQFLISFYEKMQSDKGSIPDRFSAQQFSDYHSELNMSSLELGDSALYFCASSYRPLMNTEAFFGQGTRLTVV.